This T cell receptor (beta chain) was documented in a study of T cell responses to AZD1222 COVID-19 vaccine. The CDR3 sequence is 13 residues long. The ends were cut back, 8 bases at V and 3 bases at J, with 14 bases in the middle. Germline-derived CDR1 and CDR2 are MDHEN and SYDVKM. Method: immunoSEQ multiplex PCR; TCRdb's copy keeps in-frame clones and lacks some. In the table there are roughly 150,000 clones, about 91% of which are singletons. The TCR sequence derives from an adult in good health. The sequencing used peripheral blood, collected on day 0 of AZD1222 vaccination. The chain carries TRBV28 and TRBJ2-7; D is undetermined. The CDR3 here is CASGSLVNYEQYF. CDR3 nucleotides: TGTGCCAGCGGTAGTTTGGTAAACTACGAGCAGTACTTC.